These 17 T cell receptor beta chains were all obtained from the same sample, sequenced in a study of identical twins. TCRdb redid the calling of the 5' RACE reads with MiXCR, one entry per CDR3 protein. The table includes approximately 1.8 million distinct CDR3 sequences, less than 40% detected once. Sequences were obtained from cord blood. These receptors originate from a newborn girl in good health.

This clonotype came up many times. CDR3: CASSLAQQETQYF. The CDR3, as DNA: TGCGCCAGCAGCTTGGCCCAACAAGAGACCCAGTACTTC. V is TRBV5-1 and J is TRBJ2-5, with D unclear. The CDR3 is made up of 13 amino acids. Germline V gene lookup returns CDR1 SGHRS and CDR2 YFSETQ. The V end was cut by 0 bases, the J end by 2 bases, with 5 bases between.

The J gene is TRBJ2-2, the V gene TRBV29-1; possible D gene TRBD1, 5 bases. The CDR3 runs 13 residues. Deletions cut 7 bases from V and 2 bases from J, with 11 bases between. The V gene's germline CDR1 is SQVTM and CDR2 ANQGSEA. The CDR3 reads CSGRVLNTGELFF. The CDR3 region has the DNA TGCAGCGGCAGGGTTCTCAACACCGGGGAGCTGTTTTTT.

The chain recombines TRBV20-1 with TRBJ2-1; D unresolved. The CDR3 totals 15 residues. Trimming cost V 0 bases and J 0 bases, with 9 bases left between them. Germline CDR1 and CDR2: DFQATT and SNEGSKA (reference sequence). The CDR3 DNA reads TGCAGTGCTAGAGATCTCCTAGTCTCCTACAATGAGCAGTTCTTC. It translates to CSARDLLVSYNEQFF.

This clonotype was found a few times. The CDR3 DNA reads TGCAGTGCTAGAGGGCAGATCCCTATGTCGCTCAGCTCCTATAATTCACCCCTCCACTTT. Its protein is CSARGQIPMSLSSYNSPLHF. The chain combines TRBV20-1 with TRBJ1-6; D unresolved. Germline loops: CDR1 DFQATT, CDR2 SNEGSKA (reference sequence). This CDR3 is 20 amino acids long. Trimming took off 1 base at V and 0 bases at J, with 22 bases between the two ends.

Only a few counts were recorded for this clonotype. The genes are TRBV15 and TRBJ2-7; 7 bases are a match to TRBD1. Unmatched junction bases numbered 8, after V lost 3 bases and J lost 0 bases. Germline assignment: CDR1 LNHNV and CDR2 YYDKDF (reference sequence). CDR3 length: 16 amino acids. As DNA, the CDR3 is TGTGCCACCAGCAGGAATTACCGGGACAGCTCCTACGAGCAGTACTTC. Its protein is CATSRNYRDSSYEQYF.

The V gene is TRBV29-1, the J gene TRBJ1-3; TRBD1 is a possible D gene (5 bases). The CDR3 loop spans 14 amino acids. Germline assignment: CDR1 SQVTM and CDR2 ANQGSEA. V dropped 2 bases and J dropped 7 bases, with 15 bases sitting between them. The CDR3 reads CSVETIIGGNTIYF. CDR3 bases: TGCAGCGTTGAAACGATAATTGGGGGGAACACCATATATTTT.

The V call is TRBV25-1, the J call TRBJ1-3; D perhaps matches TRBD1 (6 bases). This CDR3 is 14 amino acids long. The V gene's germline CDR1 is MGHDK and CDR2 SYGVNS. Trimming pared 10 bases from V and 0 bases from J, leaving 13 bases between. The CDR3 DNA reads as TGTGCCACCGTGACAGGACACTCTGGAAACACCATATATTTT. As protein: CATVTGHSGNTIYF. The variable domain in full, completed from reference TRBV25-1 and TRBJ1-3, reads EADIYQTPRYLVIGTGKKITLECSQTMGHDKMYWYQQDPGMELHLIHYSYGVNSTEKGDLSSESTVSRIRTEHFPLTLESARPSHTSQYLCATVTGHSGNTIYFGEGSWLTVV.

The table lists this clonotype with a few counts. V usage is TRBV20-1 and J usage is TRBJ1-6; 7 bases align to TRBD1. With 2 bases clipped from V and 6 bases from J, the junction kept 7 bases outside the gene matches. The V gene's germline CDR1 is DFQATT and CDR2 SNEGSKA (reference sequence). The CDR3 sequence is 15 residues long. The CDR3 here is CSARRWDRSNSPLHF. The CDR3 DNA reads as TGCAGTGCTAGAAGGTGGGACAGATCTAATTCACCCCTCCACTTT.

J is TRBJ2-7 and V is TRBV20-1; TRBD2 matches at 7 bases. V shed 2 bases and J 5 bases; nucleotides not matched to a gene: 6. CDR3 size: 13 residues. The germline V gene encodes CDR1 DFQATT and CDR2 SNEGSKA (reference sequence). CDR3 loop: CSARRGAGDEQYF. The CDR3 DNA sequence: TGCAGTGCTAGAAGGGGTGCGGGGGACGAGCAGTACTTC.

The CDR3 DNA reads TGTGCCAGCACCCTTACCGGGACAGGGTACAATGAGCAGTACTTC. Its protein is CASTLTGTGYNEQYF. The gene calls are TRBV7-9 and TRBJ2-1; 9 bases are shared with TRBD1. The J call may be mistaken, given a closer DNA end match to TRBJ2-7. The CDR3 consists of 15 residues. Per germline, CDR1 SEHNR and CDR2 FQNEAQ (reference sequence).

V is TRBV20-1 and J is TRBJ2-5, with no clear D. The J call is uncertain, as TRBJ2-7 better fits the DNA end. This CDR3 has 15 residues. The germline V gene encodes CDR1 DFQATT and CDR2 SNEGSKA (reference sequence). The CDR3 nucleotides read TGCAGTGCTAGAGAGGGTCTCGACAAGGTCTACGAGCAGTACTTC. It yields the protein CSAREGLDKVYEQYF.

In DNA form, the CDR3 reads TGCGCCAGCAGCTTGAGCCGCCGGGACAGGTACTACAATGAGCAGTTCTTC. It yields the protein CASSLSRRDRYYNEQFF. V and J are TRBV5-1 and TRBJ2-1; 8 bases fit TRBD1. V lost 1 base and J lost 3; bases outside the gene matches: 9. The CDR3 runs 17 residues. Germline V CDR1 and CDR2: SGHRS, YFSETQ.

The V gene is TRBV27, the J gene TRBJ2-1; 7 bases line up with TRBD2. Germline V gene sequence: CDR1 MNHEY, CDR2 SMNVEV (reference sequence). The CDR3 runs to 18 residues. Trimming cost V 0 bases and J 5 bases; bases outside gene matches: 13. CDR3 in DNA: TGTGCCAGCAGTTTATCCTCTAGGGGTCTAGCGGCCAACAATGAGCAGTTCTTC. Translating gives CASSLSSRGLAANNEQFF.

This clonotype was observed a few times. The genes are TRBV27 and TRBJ2-7, with 9 bases that match TRBD2. This CDR3 region has 17 residues. CDR1 and CDR2 from the germline V gene are MNHEY and SMNVEV (reference sequence). V shed 3 bases, J shed 1 base, and the junction held 10 bases outside the gene matches. The CDR3: CASSFAPTSGFSYEQYF. CDR3 bases: TGTGCCAGCAGTTTCGCCCCGACTAGCGGATTTTCCTACGAGCAGTACTTC.

This sequence joins TRBV6-6 and TRBJ2-4; D not certain. The germline V and J ends were trimmed by 6 bases and 9 bases, with 12 bases remaining between them. CDR3 length: 12 residues. Germline CDR1 is MNHNY and CDR2 is SVGAGI (reference sequence). CDR3 DNA sequence: TGTGCCAGCAGCCTTCCATCCGGCATTCAGTACTTC. The encoded protein is CASSLPSGIQYF.

This clonotype was detected many times. The rearrangement uses TRBV29-1 and TRBJ1-2; D uncertain. The germline V gene encodes CDR1 SQVTM and CDR2 ANQGSEA. The CDR3 covers 16 residues. Trimming shortened V by 3 bases and J by 2 bases, and 19 bases separated the two germline ends. CDR3 in DNA: TGCAGCGTTGATCAGGCCCTACTCAGTGGGAACTATGGCTACACCTTC. Translation gives CSVDQALLSGNYGYTF.

Only a few counts were recorded for this clonotype. The chain couples TRBV7-9 to TRBJ1-6; TRBD1 is a possible D gene (5 bases). V shed 5 bases and J shed 7 bases, with 12 bases lying between them. Germline V lookup: CDR1 SEHNR, CDR2 FQNEAQ (reference sequence). This CDR3 contains 14 residues. In DNA form, the CDR3 reads TGTGCCAGCAGCCCAAGTAGGGACAATTCACCCCTCCACTTT. Protein: CASSPSRDNSPLHF.